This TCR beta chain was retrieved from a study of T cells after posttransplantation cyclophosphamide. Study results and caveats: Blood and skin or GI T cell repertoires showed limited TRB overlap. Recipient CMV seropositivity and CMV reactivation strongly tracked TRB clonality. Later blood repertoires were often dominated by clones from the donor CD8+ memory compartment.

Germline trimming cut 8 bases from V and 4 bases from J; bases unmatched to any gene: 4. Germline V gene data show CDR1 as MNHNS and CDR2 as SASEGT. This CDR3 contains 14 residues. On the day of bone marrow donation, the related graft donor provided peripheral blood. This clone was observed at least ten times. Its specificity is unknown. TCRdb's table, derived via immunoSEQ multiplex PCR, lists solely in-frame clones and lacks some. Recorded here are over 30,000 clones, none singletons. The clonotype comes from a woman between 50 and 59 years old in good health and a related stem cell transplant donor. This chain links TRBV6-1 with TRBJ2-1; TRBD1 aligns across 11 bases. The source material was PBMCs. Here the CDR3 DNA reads TGTGCCAGCGCCGGGACAGGGGGTTACAATGAGCAGTTCTTC. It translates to CASAGTGGYNEQFF.